This T cell receptor beta chain is drawn from a study of cytomegalovirus exposure and HLA in healthy donors. Points from the study as a whole: Being indistinguishable, some V segments were excluded, TRBV6-2 and TRBV6-3 among them. In a later analysis, common viral pathogens appeared linked to several of the most significant clusters.

A remark on this clone: Its antigen remains unknown.

Amplification used 60 Vbeta primers and 13 Jbeta primers. Sequencing was performed with immunoSEQ multiplex PCR; in TCRdb, only in-frame clones are kept and a portion is missing. The sample lists some 76,000 clones; around 84% were seen once. This CDR3 contains 15 residues. V was clipped by 1 base and J by 7 bases; unmatched bases: 9. Germline-derived CDR1 and CDR2 are SGHTA and FQGNSA. This chain connects TRBV7-2 to TRBJ1-2; 7 bases are a match to TRBD1. What was sequenced was PBMCs. The TCR was taken from a woman in her forties in good health and CMV-seropositive. The CDR3, as DNA: TGTGCCAGCAGCTTAGTAAGGGGGCAGGAGTTTGGCTACACCTTC. This codes for CASSLVRGQEFGYTF.